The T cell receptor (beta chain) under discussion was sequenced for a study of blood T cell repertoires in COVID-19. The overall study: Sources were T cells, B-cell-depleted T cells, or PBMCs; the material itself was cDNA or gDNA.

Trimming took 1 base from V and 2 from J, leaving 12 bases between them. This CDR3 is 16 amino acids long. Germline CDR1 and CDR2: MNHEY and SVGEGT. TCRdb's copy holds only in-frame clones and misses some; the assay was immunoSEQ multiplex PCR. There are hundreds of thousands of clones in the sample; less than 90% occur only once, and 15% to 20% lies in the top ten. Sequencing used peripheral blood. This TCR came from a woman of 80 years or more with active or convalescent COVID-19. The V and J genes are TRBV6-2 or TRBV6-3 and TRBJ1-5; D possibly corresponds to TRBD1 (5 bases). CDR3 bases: TGTGCCAGCAGTTACTTAACTGGGACTGGCAATCAGCCCCAGCATTTT. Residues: CASSYLTGTGNQPQHF.